Below, 9 T cell receptor beta chains from the same sample are listed, as sequenced in a study of T-cell memory formation after mild COVID-19. TCRdb fed the 5' RACE reads into MiXCR, producing one record per CDR3 protein. This table holds approximately 54,000 distinct CDR3 sequences, 12% found once. The sequenced sample consisted of PBMCs or a T cell subset sorted from them (not recorded which). All receptors derive from a man aged 18 to 29 who had mild COVID-19 (a few samples of this study predate the infection). Cell type and time point are not known.

In this sample, this clonotype turned up a few times. The genes are TRBV5-6 and TRBJ1-4, with a possible D match to TRBD1 (5 bases). The germline CDR1 and CDR2 sequences are SGHDT and YYEEEE. The ends were cut back, 1 base at V and 8 bases at J, with 9 bases in the middle. The CDR3 length is 13 residues. CDR3 sequence reads: CASSLRGTEKLFF. The CDR3 coding sequence is TGTGCCAGCAGCTTGAGGGGAACAGAAAAACTGTTTTTT.

This clonotype was seen only a few times. The chain links TRBV12-3 or TRBV12-4 to TRBJ2-5; D gene ambiguous. The CDR3 has 13 residues. With 6 bases removed from V and 2 bases from J, the gap between germline ends came to 10 bases. The CDR3 protein is CASRLNGQETQYF. In nucleotides, the CDR3 is TGTGCCAGCAGGCTCAACGGGCAAGAGACCCAGTACTTC.

This clonotype was seen repeatedly, ten times or more. This chain uses TRBV5-1 with TRBJ2-5; D perhaps matches TRBD1 (6 bases). The V gene lost 2 bases and the J gene lost 3 bases, with 14 bases spanning the gap. Germline values: CDR1 SGHRS, CDR2 YFSETQ. The CDR3 spans 15 residues. As DNA, the CDR3 is TGCGCCAGCAGCTTACAGGGCGGCTACGAAGAGACCCAGTACTTC. It is translated as CASSLQGGYEETQYF.

This chain connects TRBV29-1 to TRBJ2-7, with no clear D. Germline CDR1 SQVTM, CDR2 ANQGSEA. The CDR3 contains 10 residues. The germline V and J ends were trimmed by 4 bases and 4 bases, with 5 bases remaining between them. The CDR3 spells CSVVEYEQYF. Here the CDR3 DNA reads TGCAGCGTTGTAGAGTACGAGCAGTACTTC.

V usage is TRBV7-2 and J usage is TRBJ1-6, with a possible D match to TRBD1 (5 bases). From germline, CDR1 is SGHTA and CDR2 FQGNSA. Deletions cut 3 bases from V and 0 bases from J, with 6 bases between. The CDR3 length is 15 residues. The CDR3 DNA sequence: TGTGCCAGCAGCTTGGGGGGCTCCTATAATTCACCCCTCCACTTT. Translated, it gives CASSLGGSYNSPLHF.

There are a few counts of this clonotype. This chain connects TRBV7-9 to TRBJ2-7; TRBD1 agrees at 9 bases. The CDR3 loop spans 16 amino acids. V trimming: 5 bases; J trimming: 0 bases; junction bases outside the gene matches: 8. CDR1 is SEHNR, CDR2 FQNEAQ, per germline (reference sequence). The CDR3 bases are TGTGCCAGCAGCATGGGCTGGGGACAGGGCTCCTACGAGCAGTACTTC. Its protein is CASSMGWGQGSYEQYF. The full variable domain, with the rest looked up from reference TRBV7-9 and TRBJ2-7, is DTGVSQNPRHKITKRGQNVTFRCDPISEHNRLYWYRQTLGQGPEFLTYFQNEAQLEKSRLLSDRFSAERPKGSFSTLEIQRTEQGDSAMYLCASSMGWGQGSYEQYFGPGTRLTVT.

The chain employs TRBV11-3 and TRBJ2-3; 12 bases match TRBD2. This CDR3 comprises 16 residues. Germline lookup yields CDR1 SGHNT and CDR2 YENEEA. V lost 5 bases and J lost 4; bases outside the gene matches: 7. The CDR3 sequence: CASSLRTSGASDTQYF. DNA of the CDR3: TGTGCCAGCAGCCTGAGGACTAGCGGGGCGTCAGATACGCAGTATTTT. Using reference TRBV11-3 and TRBJ2-3 for the parts outside the CDR3, the full variable domain is EAGVVQSPRYKIIEKKQPVAFWCNPISGHNTLYWYLQNLGQGPELLIRYENEEAVDDSQLPKDRFSAERLKGVDSTLKIQPAELGDSAVYLCASSLRTSGASDTQYFGPGTRLTVL.

This clonotype was seen ten or more times. This chain uses TRBV4-3 with TRBJ2-7; D is possibly TRBD2 (5 bases). V lost 2 bases to trimming and J lost 7 bases, with 12 bases between them. Germline lookup yields CDR1 LGHNA and CDR2 YSLEER. This CDR3 contains 13 residues. CDR3 sequence reads: CASSQIAGGEQYV. For the CDR3, the DNA is TGCGCCAGCAGCCAAATTGCGGGCGGAGAGCAGTACGTC.

A few counts support this clonotype. The chain links TRBV12-3 or TRBV12-4 to TRBJ1-1; 8 bases are shared with TRBD1. The CDR3 is 14 amino acids. The ends lost 6 bases at V and 4 bases at J; junction bases unmatched: 7. The CDR3 spells CASRPQGVPTEAFF. The CDR3 region has the DNA TGTGCCAGCAGACCACAGGGGGTCCCCACTGAAGCTTTCTTT.